The 14 T cell receptor beta chains reported below all come from one sample, sequenced in a study of T-cell memory formation after mild COVID-19. TCRdb re-analysed the 5' RACE reads in MiXCR, keeping a single row per CDR3 protein. Among about 190,000 distinct CDR3 sequences listed, roughly 30% were seen once. The source material was PBMCs or a T cell subset sorted from them (not recorded which). The receptors derive from an adult woman who had mild COVID-19 (a few samples of this study predate the infection). Cell type and time point are not known.

This clonotype was observed a few times. V usage is TRBV7-9 and J usage is TRBJ2-1; maybe TRBD2 (5 bases). Germline CDR1 and CDR2: SEHNR and FQNEAQ (reference sequence). The length of the CDR3 is 11 residues. V was trimmed by 5 bases and J by 7 bases, leaving 6 bases between them. The CDR3 region has the DNA TGTGCCAGCAGCGGAGGTAATGAGCAGTTCTTC. Protein: CASSGGNEQFF.

The rearrangement joins TRBV11-2 to TRBJ2-1; D is perhaps TRBD1 (5 bases). CDR1 and CDR2 (germline): SGHAT, FQNNGV. V gave up 6 bases and J gave up 3 bases, with 12 bases separating them. The CDR3 runs 14 residues. The CDR3 region has the DNA TGTGCCAGCAGTGTGACAGACCTCTACAATGAGCAGTTCTTC. Protein product: CASSVTDLYNEQFF.

The CDR3 coding sequence is TGCGCCAGCAGCGGGTACTACGCGGGCACAGATACGCAGTATTTT. Its translation is CASSGYYAGTDTQYF. V usage is TRBV5-1 and J usage is TRBJ2-3; D gene unclear. CDR3 size: 15 residues. V lost 4 bases, J lost 1 base, and 13 bases lay in between. Germline V gene lookup returns CDR1 SGHRS and CDR2 YFSETQ.

This clonotype was picked up a small number of times. The V gene is TRBV5-1, the J gene TRBJ2-3, with TRBD1 matching over 7 bases. V lost 5 bases and J lost 2; bases outside the gene matches: 8. This CDR3 contains 15 residues. The germline V gene has CDR1 SGHRS and CDR2 YFSETQ. The CDR3 is CASSPQGRDTDTQYF. In DNA form, the CDR3 reads TGCGCCAGCAGTCCACAGGGGAGAGACACAGATACGCAGTATTTT.

The genes are TRBV5-6 and TRBJ2-1, with D perhaps TRBD2 (5 bases). The CDR3 totals 12 residues. Trimming removed 2 bases at V and 6 bases at J, with 6 bases between. Germline V gene lookup returns CDR1 SGHDT and CDR2 YYEEEE. CDR3: CASSFGVNEQFF. The CDR3 nucleotides read TGTGCCAGCAGCTTCGGGGTCAATGAGCAGTTCTTC.

J is TRBJ2-4 and V is TRBV24-1; 7 nucleotides agree with TRBD2. Germline loops: CDR1 KGHDR, CDR2 SFDVKD. The CDR3 has 13 amino acids. V lost 2 bases to trimming and J lost 9 bases; unmatched junction nucleotides: 3. DNA for the CDR3: TGTGCCACCAGTGATTCGACGGGGGGCATTCAGTACTTC. This gives the protein CATSDSTGGIQYF.

This clonotype was seen only a few times. The chain is built from TRBV12-3 or TRBV12-4 and TRBJ1-2; D unresolved. Deletions cut 2 bases from V and 8 bases from J, with 15 bases between. The CDR3 has 14 residues. The CDR3 nucleotides are TGTGCCAGCAGTTTAACCCAGGTGTCCGGGGGCTACACCTTC. It specifies CASSLTQVSGGYTF.

This clonotype was detected only a few times. This rearrangement joins TRBV5-6 to TRBJ2-1; the D is unclear. The V gene's germline CDR1 is SGHDT and CDR2 YYEEEE. This CDR3 is built from 15 residues. Trimming left V 0 bases short and J 0 bases short, with 7 bases between. The CDR3 DNA reads as TGTGCCAGCAGCTTGGCTGGGGTCTCCTACAATGAGCAGTTCTTC. Amino acid sequence: CASSLAGVSYNEQFF.

The chain uses TRBV7-8 and TRBJ2-4; a weak D match, TRBD1 (6 bases). This CDR3 has 15 amino acids. The germline CDR1 and CDR2 sequences are SGHVS and FQNEAQ. V lost 8 bases, J lost 1 base, and 15 bases lay in between. CDR3 in amino acids: CASSNRVEAKNIQYF. The CDR3 nucleotides are TGTGCCAGCTCGAACAGGGTCGAGGCCAAAAACATTCAGTACTTC.

This clonotype was seen a handful of times. The rearrangement links TRBV18 to TRBJ2-1; D not resolved. There are 13 residues in the CDR3. The germline gives CDR1 KGHSH, CDR2 LQKENI. V was shortened by 2 bases and J by 6 bases, with 8 bases between the two germline ends. The CDR3: CASSPGQANEQFF. Here the CDR3 DNA reads TGTGCCAGCTCACCAGGCCAGGCCAATGAGCAGTTCTTC.

The chain combines TRBV3-1 with TRBJ2-3; the match to TRBD1 covers 8 bases. V lost 6 bases, J lost 0 bases, and 2 bases stayed unmatched. In germline, CDR1 is LGHDT, CDR2 YNNKEL (reference sequence). This CDR3 contains 14 residues. The DNA for the CDR3 is TGTGCCAGCAGATGGACAGGGAGCACAGATACGCAGTATTTT. Amino acid sequence: CASRWTGSTDTQYF.

In this sample, this clonotype turned up a few times. The chain has TRBV12-3 or TRBV12-4 and TRBJ2-1; tentative D call: TRBD1 (6 bases). V was clipped by 4 bases and J by 7 bases, with 11 bases between them. The CDR3 covers 13 residues. CDR3 sequence reads: CASSSPGANEQFF. CDR3 DNA: TGTGCCAGCAGTTCTCCAGGGGCGAATGAGCAGTTCTTC.

The chain recombines TRBV4-3 with TRBJ1-3; a possible D gene is TRBD1 (5 bases). Trimming pared 7 bases from V and 0 bases from J, leaving 19 bases between. The CDR3 sequence is 17 residues long. Germline-derived CDR1 and CDR2 are LGHNA and YSLEER. The CDR3 DNA reads as TGCGCCAGCACCCCAGGCCTAGGGGTTTCCTCTGGAAACACCATATATTTT. This codes for CASTPGLGVSSGNTIYF.

The chain has TRBV19 and TRBJ2-1, with 11 bases identical to TRBD2. The CDR3 totals 17 residues. Unmatched junction bases numbered 8, after V lost 5 bases and J lost 2 bases. The V gene's germline CDR1 is LNHDA and CDR2 SQIVND (reference sequence). The CDR3 region has the DNA TGTGCCAGTAGTGGGACTAGCGGTACGCTGGCCTACAATGAGCAGTTCTTC. Translated: CASSGTSGTLAYNEQFF.